One sample yielded the 27 T cell receptor beta chains listed below, sequenced in a study of radiation and T cells in renal cell carcinoma. The repertoire was sequenced with immunoSEQ multiplex PCR; TCRdb's copy has only in-frame clones and lacks some. The table has 150,000 or so clones, about 88% seen once. Stated time point: baseline pretreatment blood. The sample's treatment: 15 Gy SBRT to primary tumor, nephrectomy 4 weeks later. The specimen was blood, collected from a patient whose treatment included radiotherapy and nephrectomy. These receptors were obtained from a woman aged 65 to 85 with renal cell carcinoma.

In DNA, the CDR3 is TGTGCCAGCAGTTATGTCGGGACTAGCGGCACAGATACGCAGTATTTT. It translates to CASSYVGTSGTDTQYF. The gene calls are TRBV7-2 and TRBJ2-3, with 10 positions matching TRBD2. Germline loops: CDR1 SGHTA, CDR2 FQGNSA. The CDR3 covers 16 residues. Trimming removed 6 bases from V and 1 base from J; junction bases left unmatched: 7.

For this clone: Other nucleotide sequences from this sample produce the same CDR3. The chain is built from TRBV14 and TRBJ2-7; the D is unclear. From germline, CDR1 is SGHDN and CDR2 FVKESK. Trimming left V 1 base short and J 6 bases short, with 4 bases between. The CDR3 runs to 11 residues. The CDR3 spells CASSQVGEQYF. The CDR3 DNA reads as TGTGCCAGCAGCCAAGTCGGCGAGCAGTACTTC.

This sequence joins TRBV7-9 and TRBJ2-1; TRBD2 matches at 10 bases. The CDR3 has 16 residues. Trimming took 1 base from V and 7 from J; bases not matched to a gene: 7. The germline V gene has CDR1 SEHNR and CDR2 FQNEAQ (reference sequence). CDR3 loop: CASSLETSGDLNEQFF. Written as DNA, the CDR3 is TGTGCCAGCAGCTTAGAAACTAGCGGGGACCTGAATGAGCAGTTCTTC.

This chain links TRBV2 with TRBJ2-3; D might be TRBD2 (7 bases). Germline values: CDR1 SNHLY, CDR2 FYNNEI. The CDR3 runs to 13 residues. V was cut by 10 bases and J by 5 bases, with 16 bases left in between. The CDR3 loop is CATRGGGLDTQYF. Written as DNA, the CDR3 is TGTGCCACCAGGGGCGGGGGATTAGATACGCAGTATTTT.

The chain uses TRBV19 and TRBJ2-7; 8 bases line up with TRBD2. Germline trimming cut 7 bases from V and 3 bases from J; bases unmatched to any gene: 11. CDR3 length: 15 amino acids. The germline V gene encodes CDR1 LNHDA and CDR2 SQIVND (reference sequence). The CDR3 bases are TGTGCCAGTACCCCGGGGGGGGAAAGGGGCTACGAGCAGTACTTC. It translates to CASTPGGERGYEQYF.

The J gene is TRBJ2-2, the V gene TRBV4-2; 11 positions agree with TRBD2. The CDR3 loop spans 17 amino acids. Germline CDR1 and CDR2: LGHNA and YNFKEQ. Trimming took 0 bases from V and 7 from J; bases not matched to a gene: 7. CDR3 sequence: CASSQELAGASSGELFF. For the CDR3, the DNA is TGTGCCAGCAGCCAAGAACTAGCGGGGGCCTCTAGCGGGGAGCTGTTTTTT.

The rearrangement joins TRBV6-5 to TRBJ2-2; the D gene is possibly TRBD1 (5 bases). The germline CDR1 and CDR2 sequences are MNHEY and SVGAGI. Trimming left V 10 bases short and J 0 bases short, with 12 bases between. This CDR3 contains 14 residues. CDR3: CATRRAANTGELFF. CDR3 DNA sequence: TGTGCCACCCGCAGGGCCGCGAACACCGGGGAGCTGTTTTTT.

Only one count was recorded for this clone. The rearrangement links TRBV6-5 to TRBJ1-6; 8 nucleotides match TRBD1. Per germline, CDR1 MNHEY and CDR2 SVGAGI. The length of the CDR3 is 14 residues. J lost 5 bases, V lost 4 bases, and 1 base had no gene match. The CDR3, as DNA: TGTGCCAGCAGTTCGACAGGGGATAATTCACCCCTCCACTTT. Translated: CASSSTGDNSPLHF.

The chain links TRBV28 to TRBJ1-1; tentative D call: TRBD1 (5 bases). The CDR3 runs to 15 residues. The V end lost 5 bases, the J end lost 1 base, and 14 bases lay between the germline ends. Germline V gene lookup returns CDR1 MDHEN and CDR2 SYDVKM. CDR3 nucleotides: TGTGCCAGCAGTCTCACCGGGACCGGGAACACTGAAGCTTTCTTT. Translating gives CASSLTGTGNTEAFF.

This clone was found a few times. This chain joins TRBV2 and TRBJ2-3; 10 bases align to TRBD2. The CDR3 runs 14 residues. Germline V lookup: CDR1 SNHLY, CDR2 FYNNEI. J gave up 4 bases and V 6 bases, and 4 bases lay outside the gene matches. The CDR3 reads CASSQRGGADTQYF. Written as DNA, the CDR3 is TGTGCCAGCAGCCAGCGGGGGGGGGCAGATACGCAGTATTTT.

The chain joins TRBV19 to TRBJ2-5, with 11 bases that match TRBD2. The V gene end was trimmed by 7 bases and the J gene end by 2 bases; junction bases not matched to a gene: 6. The V gene's germline CDR1 is LNHDA and CDR2 SQIVND (reference sequence). The CDR3 covers 15 residues. The CDR3 nucleotides read TGTGCCAGTAAATTTAGCGGGGGGGTTCAAGAGACCCAGTACTTC. It is translated as CASKFSGGVQETQYF.

The sample holds one count of this clone. The V call is TRBV7-2, the J call TRBJ2-7; 10 bases are a match to TRBD1. Germline values: CDR1 SGHTA, CDR2 FQGNSA. The CDR3 has 15 amino acids. The J segment lost 5 bases and the V segment lost 5 bases, leaving 9 bases of the junction unmatched. The CDR3 DNA reads as TGTGCCAGCAGCCAACTAGGACAGGGGGGTGACGAGCAGTACTTC. Residues: CASSQLGQGGDEQYF.

This chain uses TRBV2 with TRBJ1-1; 8 bases match TRBD1. With V trimmed by 4 bases and J by 4 bases, 5 bases remained unmatched. CDR1 is SNHLY, CDR2 FYNNEI, per germline. CDR3 size: 14 residues. As DNA, the CDR3 is TGTGCCAGCAGTGCAGGGGGCCGTCTCACTGAAGCTTTCTTT. Translating it yields CASSAGGRLTEAFF.

As for this clone: The sample contains more than one DNA sequence encoding this CDR3. The J gene is TRBJ2-7, the V gene TRBV19, with 10 bases matching TRBD1. Germline CDR1 is LNHDA and CDR2 is SQIVND (reference sequence). This CDR3 contains 15 residues. The V gene end was trimmed by 1 base and the J gene end by 5 bases; junction bases not matched to a gene: 5. The CDR3 spells CASSIGRDRGHEQYF. CDR3 in DNA: TGTGCCAGTAGTATAGGCCGAGACAGGGGGCACGAGCAGTACTTC.

The chain uses TRBV19 and TRBJ1-2; TRBD1 matches at 7 bases. CDR3 length: 13 amino acids. V was pared by 6 bases and J by 4 bases, with 5 bases of the junction left unmatched. Germline V lookup: CDR1 LNHDA, CDR2 SQIVND (reference sequence). The CDR3 loop is CASRNRGTYGYTF. The CDR3 DNA reads as TGTGCCAGTAGAAACAGGGGAACCTATGGCTACACCTTC.

The chain has TRBV5-1 and TRBJ2-7, with 9 bases lining up with TRBD1. The V gene's germline CDR1 is SGHRS and CDR2 YFSETQ. The CDR3 has 14 residues. With V trimmed by 3 bases and J by 4 bases, 5 bases remained unmatched. CDR3 nucleotide sequence: TGCGCCAGCAGCTACGGAGACAGGGGGTACGAGCAGTACTTC. It is translated as CASSYGDRGYEQYF. Together with reference TRBV5-1 and TRBJ2-7, the CDR3 gives the full variable domain: KAGVTQTPRYLIKTRGQQVTLSCSPISGHRSVSWYQQTPGQGLQFLFEYFSETQRNKGNFPGRFSGRQFSNSRSEMNVSTLELGDSALYLCASSYGDRGYEQYFGPGTRLTVT.

This clone was detected only once. The chain is built from TRBV11-3 and TRBJ2-3; 7 bases match TRBD2. The CDR3 is made up of 14 amino acids. From germline, CDR1 is SGHNT and CDR2 YENEEA. V shed 4 bases and J 3 bases; nucleotides not matched to a gene: 4. The CDR3 spells CASSSGGVTDTQYF. CDR3 nucleotide sequence: TGTGCCAGCAGCTCTGGGGGGGTTACAGATACGCAGTATTTT.

This chain links TRBV4-2 with TRBJ1-2; 8 bases are shared with TRBD1. The CDR3 length is 15 residues. Germline V gene sequence: CDR1 LGHNA, CDR2 YNFKEQ. The V gene end was trimmed by 5 bases and the J gene end by 5 bases; junction bases not matched to a gene: 10. This CDR3 reads CASSSRTGKKYGYTF. DNA of the CDR3: TGTGCCAGCAGCTCCCGGACAGGGAAGAAATATGGCTACACCTTC.

This clone was seen a single time. The chain couples TRBV15 to TRBJ1-5; 12 bases line up with TRBD1. Germline values: CDR1 LNHNV, CDR2 YYDKDF (reference sequence). The CDR3 totals 18 residues. The ends lost 3 bases at V and 2 bases at J; junction bases unmatched: 8. CDR3: CATSSGTGGLIRNQPQHF. CDR3 in DNA: TGTGCCACCAGCAGCGGGACAGGGGGCCTGATTCGCAATCAGCCCCAGCATTTT.

The chain uses TRBV4-1 and TRBJ1-6, with 7 bases matching TRBD1. J was trimmed by 10 bases and V by 1 base; bases with no gene match: 4. Germline V gene data show CDR1 as MGHRA and CDR2 as YSYEKL. This CDR3 is built from 14 residues. The CDR3 reads CASSQVSGGSPLHF. Written as DNA, the CDR3 is TGCGCCAGCAGCCAAGTGTCAGGGGGGTCACCCCTCCACTTT.

The chain employs TRBV9 and TRBJ1-6; D remains ambiguous. This CDR3 has 18 residues. V was cut by 0 bases and J by 0 bases, with 13 bases left in between. The germline V gene encodes CDR1 SGDLS and CDR2 YYNGEE. The CDR3 sequence is CASSVGWRGSSYNSPLHF. CDR3 bases: TGTGCCAGCAGCGTAGGGTGGCGGGGAAGCTCCTATAATTCACCCCTCCACTTT.

The chain uses TRBV5-4 and TRBJ1-1; D is unclear. This CDR3 comprises 15 residues. Trimming removed 4 bases from V and 0 bases from J, with 13 bases in between. The germline V gene has CDR1 SGHNT and CDR2 YYREEE (reference sequence). CDR3 sequence: CASSRALLMNTEAFF. CDR3 sequence (DNA): TGTGCCAGCAGCCGGGCCTTACTAATGAACACTGAAGCTTTCTTT.

The chain carries TRBV30 and TRBJ1-6; 8 bases line up with TRBD1. Germline CDR1 GTSNPN, CDR2 SVGIG (reference sequence). J lost 11 bases, V lost 3 bases, and 12 bases had no gene match. CDR3 size: 15 residues. The CDR3 nucleotides are TGTGCCTGGAGACTAACAGGGGGAGGGCCCCCACCCCTCCACTTT. Its protein product is CAWRLTGGGPPPLHF. Together with reference TRBV30 and TRBJ1-6, the CDR3 gives the full variable domain: SQTIHQWPATLVQPVGSPLSLECTVEGTSNPNLYWYRQAAGRGLQLLFYSVGIGQISSEVPQNLSASRPQDRQFILSSKKLLLSDSGFYLCAWRLTGGGPPPLHFGNGTRLTVT.

This chain links TRBV9 with TRBJ1-2, with TRBD1 identical over 7 bases. Germline CDR1 SGDLS, CDR2 YYNGEE. The ends lost 4 bases at V and 3 bases at J; junction bases unmatched: 12. The CDR3 totals 16 residues. This CDR3 reads CASSQTDLTGYYGYTF. The CDR3 DNA reads as TGTGCCAGCAGCCAGACCGATCTGACAGGGTACTATGGCTACACCTTC.

The chain employs TRBV5-1 and TRBJ2-1; 13 bases agree with TRBD2. With 4 bases clipped from V and 8 bases from J, the junction kept 6 bases outside the gene matches. Germline CDR1 SGHRS, CDR2 YFSETQ. CDR3 length equals 15 residues. CDR3 DNA sequence: TGCGCCAGCAGCCCCCGGACTAGCGGGGGCGATGAGCAGTTCTTC. It is translated as CASSPRTSGGDEQFF.

As to this clone: The identical CDR3 is also encoded by other nucleotide sequences in the sample. The chain links TRBV5-1 to TRBJ1-1; perhaps TRBD1 as D (5 bases). The CDR3 is 14 residues long. Germline V gives CDR1 SGHRS, CDR2 YFSETQ. Deletions cut 0 bases from V and 1 base from J, with 7 bases between. CDR3 DNA sequence: TGCGCCAGCAGCTTGGATAGGGGGAACACTGAAGCTTTCTTT. Residues: CASSLDRGNTEAFF.

For the CDR3, the DNA is TGTGCCAGTAGTGGGGGCTTGGAGACCCAGTACTTC. Translating it yields CASSGGLETQYF. The gene calls are TRBV19 and TRBJ2-5, with a possible D match to TRBD1 (6 bases). Germline CDR1 is LNHDA and CDR2 is SQIVND (reference sequence). The CDR3 spans 12 residues. V lost 5 bases and J lost 5, with 9 bases in between.